Following are 25 T cell receptor beta chains from one sample sequenced in a study of T cell repertoires in cytomegalovirus infection. TCRdb reprocessed the reads with MiXCR, giving one entry per CDR3 protein. The sample yields about 450,000 distinct CDR3 sequences, around 32% seen once. Sequencing was carried out using PBMCs. These receptors were obtained from a human donor in good health (CMV status not recorded). Some clones in this sample may be carry-over from other donors' samples.

The chain links TRBV18 to TRBJ1-1; D is perhaps TRBD1 (6 bases). The V end lost 0 bases, the J end lost 3 bases, and 11 bases lay between the germline ends. The CDR3 length is 15 residues. In germline, CDR1 is KGHSH, CDR2 LQKENI. The CDR3 region is CASSPPGGRDTEAFF. The CDR3 coding sequence is TGTGCCAGCTCACCACCGGGGGGGCGGGACACTGAAGCTTTCTTT.

The chain recombines TRBV7-2 with TRBJ2-5; 15 bases align to TRBD2. J lost 4 bases, V lost 5 bases, and 14 bases had no gene match. The CDR3 is 19 residues long. The germline gives CDR1 SGHTA, CDR2 FQGNSA. CDR3 region: CASSRPTRTSGGAGETQYF. DNA of the CDR3: TGTGCCAGCAGCCGTCCGACGAGGACTAGCGGGGGGGCAGGAGAGACCCAGTACTTC.

The chain links TRBV6-8 to TRBJ1-1; 7 bases map to TRBD1. This CDR3 is built from 14 residues. J was trimmed by 1 base and V by 6 bases; bases with no gene match: 5. The germline V gene has CDR1 MNHGY and CDR2 SAAAGT. The CDR3 region is CASRDRSSNTEAFF. The DNA for the CDR3 is TGTGCCAGCAGGGACAGGAGTTCGAACACTGAAGCTTTCTTT.

J is TRBJ2-7 and V is TRBV12-3 or TRBV12-4; possibly TRBD1 for D (5 bases). The V end was cut by 3 bases, the J end by 3 bases, with 12 bases between. The length of the CDR3 is 14 residues. The CDR3 DNA is TGTGCCAGCAGTTTTGGGCAGGGATACTACGAGCAGTACTTC. Protein: CASSFGQGYYEQYF.

The rearrangement uses TRBV20-1 and TRBJ1-1; D not resolved. The CDR3 is made up of 15 amino acids. Per the germline V gene, CDR1 is DFQATT and CDR2 is SNEGSKA (reference sequence). V dropped 3 bases and J dropped 0 bases, with 14 bases sitting between them. In DNA, the CDR3 is TGCAGTGCTAGGGGATCTGGGTCGGTGAACACTGAAGCTTTCTTT. This gives the protein CSARGSGSVNTEAFF.

With regard to this clonotype: A much larger clone sits a single nucleotide away, making a read error possible. The chain employs TRBV7-2 and TRBJ2-7; tentatively, D is TRBD1 (6 bases). The CDR3 runs to 13 residues. CDR1 and CDR2 (germline): SGHTA, FQGNSA. The CDR3 loop reads CASRFGGSHEQYF. The CDR3 coding sequence is TGTGCCAGCAGGTTTGGGGGCTCCCACGAGCAGTACTTC. The full variable domain, with the rest looked up from reference TRBV7-2 and TRBJ2-7, is GAGVSQSPSNKVTEKGKDVELRCDPISGHTALYWYRQSLGQGLEFLIYFQGNSAPDKSGLPSDRFSAERTGGSVSTLTIQRTQQEDSAVYLCASRFGGSHEQYFGPGTRLTVT.

A note on this clonotype: At one end, the junction sequence differs from germline, possibly due to a read error. The rearrangement uses TRBV12-3 or TRBV12-4 and TRBJ2-1; D is undetermined. The CDR3 extends over 11 amino acids. The chain's CDR3 is CSSSDLNEQFF. The CDR3 nucleotides are TGTTCCAGCAGCGACCTCAATGAGCAGTTCTTC.

This clonotype was observed a few times. This chain connects TRBV4-1 to TRBJ1-1; D remains ambiguous. The germline V gene encodes CDR1 MGHRA and CDR2 YSYEKL. The germline V and J ends were trimmed by 0 bases and 1 base, with 9 bases remaining between them. The CDR3 loop spans 15 amino acids. The CDR3 is CASSQERTANTEAFF. The CDR3 DNA follows: TGCGCCAGCAGCCAAGAGAGGACGGCGAACACTGAAGCTTTCTTT.

This clonotype was found a few times. CDR3 DNA sequence: TGTGCCATCGGTAGCGGGGGGGCCCCTGAGCAGTTCTTC. It encodes CAIGSGGAPEQFF. V and J are TRBV10-3 and TRBJ2-1, with TRBD2 matching over 11 bases. Per germline, CDR1 ENHRY and CDR2 SYGVKD. The V gene end was trimmed by 8 bases and the J gene end by 9 bases; junction bases not matched to a gene: 6. This CDR3 has 13 amino acids.

The chain has TRBV12-3 or TRBV12-4 and TRBJ2-3; D gene unclear. The CDR3 spans 15 residues. Trimming pared 6 bases from V and 14 bases from J, leaving 27 bases between. This chain's CDR3 is CASRLFQSRTDTTYF. CDR3 in DNA: TGTGCCAGCAGACTTTTCCAGTCCCGCACAGATACGACGTATTTT.

CDR3: CASSISTAGSPLHF. CDR3 in DNA: TGTGCCAGCAGCATATCGACAGCTGGTTCACCCCTCCACTTT. The chain carries TRBV28 and TRBJ1-6; D is perhaps TRBD1 (5 bases). This CDR3 contains 14 residues. Deletions cut 6 bases from V and 9 bases from J, with 15 bases between. Germline assignment: CDR1 MDHEN and CDR2 SYDVKM.

The chain is built from TRBV28 and TRBJ2-7; D gene unclear. The CDR3 covers 12 residues. V lost 2 bases to trimming and J lost 6 bases, with 8 bases between them. The germline gives CDR1 MDHEN, CDR2 SYDVKM. CDR3 sequence: CASSLGWSEQYF. The CDR3 DNA sequence: TGTGCCAGCAGTTTAGGATGGAGCGAGCAGTACTTC.

The rearrangement uses TRBV19 and TRBJ2-3, with D hard to call. Trimming left V 1 base short and J 2 bases short, with 10 bases between. The CDR3 consists of 15 residues. Germline CDR1 and CDR2: LNHDA and SQIVND (reference sequence). In DNA form, the CDR3 reads TGTGCCAGTAGTATAGGCCAGAAATCCACAGATACGCAGTATTTT. Amino acids: CASSIGQKSTDTQYF.

This clonotype was seen a few times. The chain links TRBV7-2 to TRBJ2-7, with 7 bases aligning to TRBD1. Germline CDR1 reads SGHTA; CDR2 reads FQGNSA. V was pared by 3 bases and J by 7 bases, with 15 bases of the junction left unmatched. The CDR3 is made up of 16 amino acids. CDR3 region: CASSFDRVGGLKEQYF. Here the CDR3 DNA reads TGTGCCAGCAGCTTCGACAGGGTCGGCGGCTTGAAGGAGCAGTACTTC.

Only a few counts were recorded for this clonotype. The chain carries TRBV4-1 and TRBJ1-2; D is unresolved. Trimming left V 1 base short and J 8 bases short, with 14 bases between. The germline CDR1 and CDR2 sequences are MGHRA and YSYEKL. The CDR3 contains 14 residues. CDR3 region: CASSQGTDAWGYTF. The CDR3, as DNA: TGCGCCAGCAGCCAAGGGACCGACGCCTGGGGCTACACCTTC.

This rearrangement joins TRBV19 to TRBJ1-1; D remains unclear. The length of the CDR3 is 12 residues. Germline CDR1 is LNHDA and CDR2 is SQIVND (reference sequence). V shed 6 bases and J shed 1 base, with 6 bases lying between them. The CDR3 is CASRYTNTEAFF. CDR3 nucleotide sequence: TGTGCCAGTAGGTACACGAACACTGAAGCTTTCTTT.

This clonotype showed up just a few times. The V call is TRBV27, the J call TRBJ2-2; no firm D call. Between the trimmed V and J ends, which lost 5 bases and 8 bases, there was a span of 9 bases. Germline lookup yields CDR1 MNHEY and CDR2 SMNVEV (reference sequence). The CDR3 loop spans 12 amino acids. The CDR3 spells CASSGFVGELFF. In DNA form, the CDR3 reads TGTGCCAGCAGTGGATTCGTGGGGGAGCTGTTTTTT.

This clonotype was detected many times. This chain links TRBV4-3 with TRBJ1-1; 7 bases line up with TRBD1. CDR3 length: 17 residues. After removal of 0 bases from V and 6 bases from J, the junction contained 13 bases not matched to a gene. CDR1 is LGHNA and CDR2 is YSLEER in the germline V gene. CDR3: CASSQEGSGTAIAEAFF. Here the CDR3 DNA reads TGCGCCAGCAGCCAAGAGGGTTCAGGGACAGCGATCGCTGAAGCTTTCTTT.

The genes are TRBV7-8 and TRBJ2-3; 9 positions match TRBD1. The length of the CDR3 is 17 residues. The germline CDR1 and CDR2 sequences are SGHVS and FQNEAQ. After removal of 4 bases from V and 5 bases from J, the junction contained 13 bases not matched to a gene. The CDR3 sequence: CASSSIQGADGGDTQYF. The CDR3 nucleotides read TGTGCCAGCAGCTCGATACAGGGGGCTGACGGAGGAGATACGCAGTATTTT.

The chain combines TRBV10-3 with TRBJ2-3; D gene ambiguous. V was shortened by 0 bases and J by 6 bases, with 4 bases between the two germline ends. The CDR3 consists of 12 residues. CDR1 ENHRY and CDR2 SYGVKD come from the germline V gene. The CDR3 protein is CAISESGDTQYF. CDR3 coding DNA: TGTGCCATCAGTGAGTCTGGGGATACGCAGTATTTT.

The V and J genes are TRBV19 and TRBJ1-3; D is uncertain. V shed 1 base and J shed 4 bases, with 17 bases lying between them. The germline CDR1 and CDR2 sequences are LNHDA and SQIVND (reference sequence). CDR3 length: 17 residues. The CDR3 coding sequence is TGTGCCAGTAGTATAGTCTCGCCCGGAAGGTACGGAAACACCATATATTTT. Translating it yields CASSIVSPGRYGNTIYF.

The chain carries TRBV3-1 and TRBJ1-6; weak D call: TRBD1 (5 bases). This CDR3 is 15 amino acids long. The V gene lost 1 base and the J gene lost 7 bases, with 11 bases spanning the gap. The germline gives CDR1 LGHDT, CDR2 YNNKEL (reference sequence). The CDR3 loop is CASSQGRGLNSPLHF. In DNA form, the CDR3 reads TGTGCCAGCAGCCAAGGTCGGGGCTTAAATTCACCCCTCCACTTT.

This clonotype appeared many times. This sequence joins TRBV4-3 and TRBJ2-6; a possible D gene is TRBD1 (6 bases). The CDR3 has 17 residues. V lost 3 bases and J lost 1, with 13 bases in between. Germline V gene sequence: CDR1 LGHNA, CDR2 YSLEER. CDR3 protein: CASSQGQLGSGANVLTF. In DNA, the CDR3 is TGCGCCAGCAGCCAGGGACAACTGGGGTCTGGGGCCAACGTCCTGACTTTC.

The V and J genes are TRBV14 and TRBJ1-1; D is perhaps TRBD1 (5 bases). Trimming left V 1 base short and J 1 base short, with 13 bases between. Germline CDR1 SGHDN, CDR2 FVKESK. CDR3 length: 16 residues. In DNA, the CDR3 is TGTGCCAGCAGCCAAGGGCTTGGGACGGCGAACACTGAAGCTTTCTTT. It yields the protein CASSQGLGTANTEAFF. The full variable domain, rest sourced from reference TRBV14 and TRBJ1-1, is EAGVTQFPSHSVIEKGQTVTLRCDPISGHDNLYWYRRVMGKEIKFLLHFVKESKQDESGMPNNRFLAERTGGTYSTLKVQPAELEDSGVYFCASSQGLGTANTEAFFGQGTRLTVV.

This clonotype has just a few counts. The CDR3 nucleotides are TGTGCCAGCCAGTTGATGGACAGCGAAGCTTTCTTT. Protein: CASQLMDSEAFF. The genes are TRBV7-9 and TRBJ1-1, with D perhaps TRBD1 (6 bases). Trimming shortened V by 8 bases and J by 8 bases, and 15 bases separated the two germline ends. This CDR3 region has 12 residues. Germline CDR1 reads SEHNR; CDR2 reads FQNEAQ (reference sequence).